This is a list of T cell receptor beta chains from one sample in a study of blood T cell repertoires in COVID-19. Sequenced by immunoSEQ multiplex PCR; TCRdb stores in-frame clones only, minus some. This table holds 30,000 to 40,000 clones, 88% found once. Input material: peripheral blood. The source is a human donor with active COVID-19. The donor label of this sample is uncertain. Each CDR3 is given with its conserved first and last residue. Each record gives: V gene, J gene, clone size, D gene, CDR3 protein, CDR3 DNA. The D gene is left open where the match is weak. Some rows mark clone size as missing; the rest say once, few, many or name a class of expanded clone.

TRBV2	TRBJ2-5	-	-	CASSERAAQGETQYF	TGTGCCAGCAGTGAAAGGGCAGCCCAGGGAGAGACCCAGTACTTC
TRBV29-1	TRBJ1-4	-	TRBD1	CSVGRGQEEKLFF	TGCAGCGTCGGACGTGGACAGGAGGAAAAACTGTTTTTT
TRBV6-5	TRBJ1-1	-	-	CASSYGGSATEAFF	TGTGCCAGCAGTTACGGGGGGAGCGCCACTGAAGCTTTCTTT
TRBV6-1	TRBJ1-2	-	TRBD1	CASSEAQGAYGYGYTF	TGTGCCAGCAGTGAAGCGCAGGGGGCTTATGGCTATGGCTACACCTTC
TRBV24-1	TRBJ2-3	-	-	CATSQADTQYF	TGTGCCACCAGCCAGGCGGATACGCAGTATTTT
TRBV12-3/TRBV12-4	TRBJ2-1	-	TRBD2	CASRGAGGTEQFF	TGTGCCAGCAGAGGAGCGGGGGGCACTGAGCAGTTCTTC
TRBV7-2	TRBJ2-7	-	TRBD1	CASSVDRGQIYEQYF	TGTGCCAGCAGCGTGGACAGGGGGCAGATCTACGAGCAGTACTTC
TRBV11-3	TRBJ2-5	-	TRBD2	CASSVGASGGSGETQYF	TGTGCCAGCAGCGTCGGGGCTAGCGGGGGATCGGGGGAGACCCAGTACTTC
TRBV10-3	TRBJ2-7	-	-	CAISEFPYEQYF	TGTGCCATCAGTGAGTTCCCGTACGAGCAGTACTTC
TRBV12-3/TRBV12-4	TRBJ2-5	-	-	CASSFLAQETQYF	TGTGCCAGCAGTTTTCTAGCTCAAGAGACCCAGTACTTC
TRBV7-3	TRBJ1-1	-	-	CASSVQGENTEAFF	TGTGCCAGCAGCGTACAGGGAGAGAACACTGAAGCTTTCTTT
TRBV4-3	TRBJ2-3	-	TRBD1	CASSQYKTGGAGASTDTQYF	TGCGCCAGCAGCCAATATAAGACAGGGGGCGCTGGGGCTAGCACAGATACGCAGTATTTT
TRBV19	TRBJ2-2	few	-	CATRGTGGPNTGELFF	TGTGCCACAAGGGGAACGGGGGGCCCGAACACCGGGGAGCTGTTTTTT
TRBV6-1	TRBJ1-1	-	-	CASSDGTITEAFF	TGTGCCAGCAGTGACGGGACAATCACTGAAGCTTTCTTT
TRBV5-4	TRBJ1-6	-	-	CASSPGASKDSPLHF	TGTGCCAGCAGCCCAGGGGCCTCGAAGGATTCACCCCTCCACTTT
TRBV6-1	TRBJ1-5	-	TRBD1	CASSERGQGSGNQPQHF	TGTGCCAGCAGTGAAAGGGGGCAGGGATCGGGCAATCAGCCCCAGCATTTT
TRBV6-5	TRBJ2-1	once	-	CASSPGARAVGEQFF	TGTGCCAGCAGTCCTGGGGCCCGGGCAGTGGGTGAGCAGTTCTTC
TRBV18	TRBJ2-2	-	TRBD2	CASSPTKIAGTNTGELFF	TGTGCCAGCTCACCCACCAAAATAGCGGGGACGAACACCGGGGAGCTGTTTTTT
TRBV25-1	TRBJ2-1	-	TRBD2	CASSEFSGHNEQFF	TGTGCCAGCAGTGAATTTAGCGGGCACAATGAGCAGTTCTTC
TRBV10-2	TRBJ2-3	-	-	CASISGRVRTRTDTQYF	TGCGCCAGCATTTCTGGGAGAGTGAGGACTCGCACAGATACGCAGTATTTT
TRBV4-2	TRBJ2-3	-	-	CASSQEAGASTDTQYF	TGTGCCAGCAGCCAAGAGGCGGGGGCTAGCACAGATACGCAGTATTTT
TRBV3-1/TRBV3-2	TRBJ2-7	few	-	CASSPTGYEQYF	TGTGCCAGCAGCCCCACAGGCTACGAGCAGTACTTC
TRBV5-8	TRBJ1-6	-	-	CASSLRQGGSYNSPLHF	TGTGCCAGCAGCTTGAGGCAGGGAGGCTCCTATAATTCACCCCTCCACTTT
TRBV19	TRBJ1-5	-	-	CASSIGSGENQPQHF	TGTGCCAGTAGTATCGGGTCAGGGGAGAATCAGCCCCAGCATTTT
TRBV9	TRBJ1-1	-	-	CASSVAPITGSTEAFF	TGTGCCAGCAGCGTGGCACCTATAACGGGGTCCACTGAAGCTTTCTTT
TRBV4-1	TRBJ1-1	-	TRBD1	CASSLRGQGAFNTEAFF	TGCGCCAGCAGCCTCCGTGGTCAGGGGGCGTTCAACACTGAAGCTTTCTTT
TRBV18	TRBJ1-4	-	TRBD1	CASSPSPDRGKRGEKLFF	TGTGCCAGCTCACCCAGCCCCGACAGGGGCAAACGAGGTGAAAAACTGTTTTTT
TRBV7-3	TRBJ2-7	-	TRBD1	CASSWTGGDSYEQYF	TGTGCCAGCAGCTGGACAGGGGGCGACTCCTACGAGCAGTACTTC
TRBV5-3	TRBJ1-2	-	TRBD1	CARSPGTGENYGYTF	TGTGCCAGAAGCCCCGGGACAGGCGAAAACTATGGCTACACCTTC
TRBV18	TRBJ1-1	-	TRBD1	CASSPQTGTGRTEAFF	TGTGCCAGCTCACCACAGACCGGGACAGGTCGGACTGAAGCTTTCTTT
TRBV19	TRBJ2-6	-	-	CASSIREGLGANVLTF	TGTGCCAGTAGTATCAGAGAGGGTTTGGGGGCCAACGTCCTGACTTTC
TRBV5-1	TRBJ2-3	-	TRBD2	CASRGLARTDTQYF	TGCGCCAGCAGGGGACTAGCCCGCACAGATACGCAGTATTTT
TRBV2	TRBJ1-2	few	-	CATTRDKEGYTF	TGTGCCACTACCCGGGACAAGGAAGGCTACACCTTC
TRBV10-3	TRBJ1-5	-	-	CAISAIGTSNQPQHF	TGTGCCATCAGCGCCATTGGGACAAGCAATCAGCCCCAGCATTTT
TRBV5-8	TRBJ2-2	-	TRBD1	CASSLGTGTNTGELFF	TGTGCCAGCAGCTTGGGGACAGGCACGAACACCGGGGAGCTGTTTTTT
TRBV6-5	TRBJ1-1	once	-	CASTTQSGGAFF	TGTGCCAGCACCACCCAGTCCGGGGGAGCTTTCTTT
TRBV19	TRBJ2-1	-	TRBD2	CASNGEGKNEQFF	TGTGCCAGTAACGGGGAGGGTAAGAATGAGCAGTTCTTC